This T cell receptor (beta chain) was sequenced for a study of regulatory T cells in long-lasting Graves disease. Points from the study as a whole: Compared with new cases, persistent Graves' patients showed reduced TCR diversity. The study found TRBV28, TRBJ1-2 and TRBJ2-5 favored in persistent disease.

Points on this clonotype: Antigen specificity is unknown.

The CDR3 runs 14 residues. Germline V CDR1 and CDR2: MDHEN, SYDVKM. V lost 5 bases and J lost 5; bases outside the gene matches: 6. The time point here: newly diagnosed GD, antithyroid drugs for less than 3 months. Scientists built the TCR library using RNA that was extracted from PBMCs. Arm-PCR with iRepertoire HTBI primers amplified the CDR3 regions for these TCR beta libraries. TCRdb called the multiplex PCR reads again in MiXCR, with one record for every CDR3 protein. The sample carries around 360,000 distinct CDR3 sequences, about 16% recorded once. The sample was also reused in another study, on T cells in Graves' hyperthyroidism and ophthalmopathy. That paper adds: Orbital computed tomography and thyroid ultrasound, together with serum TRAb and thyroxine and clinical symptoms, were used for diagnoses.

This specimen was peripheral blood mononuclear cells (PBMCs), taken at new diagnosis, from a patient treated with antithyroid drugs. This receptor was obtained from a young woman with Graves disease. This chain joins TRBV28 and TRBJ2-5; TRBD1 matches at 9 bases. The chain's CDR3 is CASSAHRGRETQYF. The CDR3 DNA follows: TGTGCCAGCAGTGCCCACAGGGGGCGGGAGACCCAGTACTTC.